This T cell receptor (beta chain) was sequenced for a study of beta chain features in type 1 diabetes. About the study: Sorted cells examined across all samples numbered 95 million to 120 million.

Regarding this clone: Its specificity is not known.

CD4+ cells of the naive, central memory, regulatory and stem cell-like memory types were sorted via CD45RO/CCR7/CD25/CD127/CD95/CD27. The isolated RNA, all of it, was reverse transcribed, so expressed TCRB transcripts were what got sequenced. Only in-frame clones appear in the TCRdb table, and some are missing; sequencing was by immunoSEQ multiplex PCR. The sample gives hundreds of thousands of clones, 13% to 15% of which show up once; about 6.7% is in the top ten. General observations from the study: For Type 1 diabetes patients, all four CD4+ subsets carried TCRB CDR3s that were moderately but significantly shorter.

The TCR comes from a man between 25 and 39 years old in good health. The material sequenced was central memory CD4+ T cells from blood.

Here the CDR3 reads CASSKDCRSAPRIHEQYF. CDR3 DNA: TGTGCCAGCAGCAAAGATTGTAGGAGTGCGCCACGTATTCACGAGCAGTACTTC. The V and J genes are TRBV21-1 and TRBJ2-7; the DNA was not compared with TRBD2, the D call given in the table. TRBV21-1 is flagged as a pseudogene. The CDR3 sequence is 18 residues long.